This is a list of T cell receptor beta chains from one sample in a study of circulating and synovial CD4+ cells in juvenile arthritis. This table comes from immunoSEQ multiplex PCR, and its TCRdb copy is limited to in-frame clones, with some not included. The sample includes about 30,000 clones, approximately 92% of them seen just once. The sequenced sample was CD4+ T cells from blood. The receptors derive from a human donor with juvenile idiopathic arthritis. Each CDR3 is given with its conserved first and last residue. D genes are given only for firm matches. Not all rows give a size; the values are once, few, many and, for expanded clones, a class.

CDR3aa	CDR3nt	d_gene	j_gene	abundance	v_gene
CAISALTGDGNTIYF	TGTGCCATCAGTGCCCTAACAGGGGACGGAAACACCATATATTTT	TRBD1	TRBJ1-3	-	TRBV10-3
CASSSQQGLNTIYF	TGTGCCAGCAGCTCCCAACAGGGTTTAAACACCATATATTTT	-	TRBJ1-3	once	TRBV13
CASSPQGSRSQPQHF	TGTGCCAGCAGTCCACAGGGGTCTCGGAGTCAGCCCCAGCATTTT	TRBD1	TRBJ1-5	-	TRBV6-1
CASSPLQGAYEQYF	TGTGCCAGCAGCCCCCTTCAAGGGGCTTACGAGCAGTACTTC	-	TRBJ2-7	-	TRBV7-3
CASRSTGGLYGYTF	TGTGCCAGCAGATCGACAGGGGGGCTCTATGGCTACACCTTC	TRBD1	TRBJ1-2	-	TRBV27
CASKWDRYYEQYF	TGTGCCAGCAAGTGGGACAGATACTACGAGCAGTACTTC	TRBD1	TRBJ2-7	-	TRBV28
CASIGMAYGYTF	TGTGCCAGCATCGGGATGGCCTATGGCTACACCTTC	-	TRBJ1-2	few	TRBV6-1
CAWSGVAGYTF	TGTGCCTGGAGTGGGGTAGCTGGCTACACCTTC	-	TRBJ1-2	once	TRBV30
CAISESKVGQPYKFYEQYF	TGTGCCATCAGTGAGTCTAAGGTGGGCCAACCCTACAAATTCTACGAGCAGTACTTC	-	TRBJ2-7	-	TRBV10-3
CASSFSNRGRPDTQYF	TGTGCCAGCAGCTTCAGTAACAGGGGGAGGCCAGATACGCAGTATTTT	TRBD1	TRBJ2-3	-	TRBV7-9
CASSLDPQTPGEQFF	TGTGCCAGCAGCTTAGATCCCCAGACGCCGGGGGAGCAGTTCTTC	-	TRBJ2-1	-	TRBV11-2
CASVTSGSSYNEQFF	TGTGCCAGCGTGACTAGCGGGAGCTCCTACAATGAGCAGTTCTTC	TRBD2	TRBJ2-1	-	TRBV2
CASSGQLNTEAFF	TGTGCCAGCTCGGGACAGCTGAACACTGAAGCTTTCTTT	TRBD1	TRBJ1-1	-	TRBV18
CASSINTAALTGANVLTF	TGTGCCAGTAGTATTAACACCGCCGCATTGACTGGGGCCAACGTCCTGACTTTC	-	TRBJ2-6	-	TRBV19
CASTQGRSYGYTF	TGTGCCAGCACACAGGGAAGGTCCTATGGCTACACCTTC	-	TRBJ1-2	-	TRBV6-5
CATRTGGIYNEQFF	TGTGCCACTCGGACAGGGGGTATCTACAATGAGCAGTTCTTC	TRBD1	TRBJ2-1	-	TRBV27
CASSLGTGTSYEQYF	TGTGCCAGCAGCTTAGGGACAGGGACCTCCTACGAGCAGTACTTC	TRBD1	TRBJ2-7	-	TRBV7-2
CASSLVEGTGELFF	TGTGCCAGCAGCTTAGTGGAGGGGACCGGGGAGCTGTTTTTT	-	TRBJ2-2	-	TRBV7-9
CASSRGTGDTQYF	TGTGCCAGCTCACGCGGGACAGGAGATACGCAGTATTTT	TRBD1	TRBJ2-3	-	TRBV18
CASSLIVLVTEQYF	TGTGCCAGCAGCCTCATCGTACTAGTAACCGAGCAGTACTTC	-	TRBJ2-7	-	TRBV4-2
CASSAGLIKETQYF	TGCGCCAGCAGCGCGGGACTGATAAAAGAGACCCAGTACTTC	-	TRBJ2-5	-	TRBV5-1
CATREETQYF	TGTGCCACCCGGGAGGAGACCCAGTACTTC	-	TRBJ2-5	once	TRBV6-5
CASSADRQDGYTF	TGTGCCAGCTCGGCGGACAGACAGGACGGCTACACCTTC	-	TRBJ1-2	-	TRBV18
CASSLEGLANEKLFF	TGCGCCAGCAGCTTGGAGGGGTTGGCTAATGAAAAACTGTTTTTT	-	TRBJ1-4	-	TRBV5-1
CASSRNRGTYGYTF	TGTGCCAGCAGTCGCAACAGGGGGACCTATGGCTACACCTTC	TRBD1	TRBJ1-2	once	TRBV28
CASSLTGNTEAFF	TGTGCCAGCAGCTTGACAGGGAACACTGAAGCTTTCTTT	-	TRBJ1-1	-	TRBV7-9
CASTKKSSYEQYF	TGTGCCAGTACCAAGAAGAGCTCCTACGAGCAGTACTTC	-	TRBJ2-7	-	TRBV25-1
CASSSGGTSALDTQYF	TGTGCCAGCAGTAGCGGCGGGACTAGCGCGTTAGATACGCAGTATTTT	TRBD2	TRBJ2-3	-	TRBV7-2
CASSEQGATEAFF	TGCGCCAGCAGTGAGCAGGGTGCCACTGAAGCTTTCTTT	-	TRBJ1-1	-	TRBV10-2
CASKVTSGEQYF	TGCGCCAGCAAGGTCACCTCGGGCGAGCAGTACTTC	-	TRBJ2-7	-	TRBV10-2
CAWSTVSGAEAFF	TGTGCCTGGAGCACGGTCTCGGGGGCTGAAGCTTTCTTT	-	TRBJ1-1	once	TRBV30
CATSRNKGNYEQYF	TGTGCCACCAGCAGGAACAAGGGGAATTACGAGCAGTACTTC	-	TRBJ2-7	-	TRBV15
CATSSFSGNYGYTF	TGTGCCACCAGCAGCTTTTCAGGGAACTATGGCTACACCTTC	-	TRBJ1-2	-	TRBV15
CASSPRGAHTDTQYF	TGTGCCAGCAGCCCTCGTGGGGCCCACACAGATACGCAGTATTTT	-	TRBJ2-3	once	TRBV7-3
CASSPSAGRYEQYF	TGTGCCAGCAGTCCGTCAGCGGGGCGTTACGAGCAGTACTTC	TRBD2	TRBJ2-7	-	TRBV27
CASSRGSYEQYF	TGTGCCTCAAGTAGAGGTTCCTACGAGCAGTACTTC	-	TRBJ2-7	-	TRBV30
CAISSSVDYEQYF	TGTGCCATCAGTTCTAGCGTTGACTACGAGCAGTACTTC	-	TRBJ2-7	-	TRBV10-3
CASSPQQGTDSPLHF	TGTGCCAGCTCACCACAACAGGGCACCGATTCACCCCTCCACTTT	-	TRBJ1-6	-	TRBV18
CASSATYNEQFF	TGTGCCAGCAGTGCTACGTACAATGAGCAGTTCTTC	-	TRBJ2-1	-	TRBV6-1
CAWSSGLAVHNEQFF	TGTGCCTGGAGTTCGGGATTAGCGGTACACAATGAGCAGTTCTTC	-	TRBJ2-1	-	TRBV30
CASSIAGTGGFYEQYF	TGTGCCAGTAGTATAGCTGGGACAGGGGGCTTCTACGAGCAGTACTTC	TRBD1	TRBJ2-7	-	TRBV19
CASSFLQGAYSNQPQHF	TGTGCCAGCAGTTTCTTACAGGGGGCTTATAGCAATCAGCCCCAGCATTTT	TRBD1	TRBJ1-5	-	TRBV27
CSASGGETQYF	TGCAGTGCGTCGGGGGGGGAGACCCAGTACTTC	TRBD2	TRBJ2-5	-	TRBV20-1
CASTSDRVHQPQHF	TGTGCCAGTACCTCAGACAGGGTCCATCAGCCCCAGCATTTT	TRBD1	TRBJ1-5	-	TRBV19
CSVSRDRGTGELFF	TGCAGCGTCTCCCGGGACAGGGGCACCGGGGAGCTGTTTTTT	TRBD1	TRBJ2-2	-	TRBV29-1
CASSLSRFPGVGTDTQYF	TGTGCCAGCAGTTTATCGAGGTTTCCAGGGGTCGGGACAGATACGCAGTATTTT	-	TRBJ2-3	-	TRBV27
CASSLGWPGQGNTIYF	TGTGCCAGCAGCTTGGGCTGGCCAGGTCAAGGAAACACCATATATTTT	-	TRBJ1-3	-	TRBV5-5
CASSSFRTSGSPYEQYF	TGTGCCAGCAGTTCATTCAGGACTAGCGGGAGTCCCTACGAGCAGTACTTC	TRBD2	TRBJ2-7	-	TRBV28
CASSISGQASYEQYF	TGTGCCAGTAGTATCTCGGGACAGGCTTCCTACGAGCAGTACTTC	TRBD1	TRBJ2-7	-	TRBV19